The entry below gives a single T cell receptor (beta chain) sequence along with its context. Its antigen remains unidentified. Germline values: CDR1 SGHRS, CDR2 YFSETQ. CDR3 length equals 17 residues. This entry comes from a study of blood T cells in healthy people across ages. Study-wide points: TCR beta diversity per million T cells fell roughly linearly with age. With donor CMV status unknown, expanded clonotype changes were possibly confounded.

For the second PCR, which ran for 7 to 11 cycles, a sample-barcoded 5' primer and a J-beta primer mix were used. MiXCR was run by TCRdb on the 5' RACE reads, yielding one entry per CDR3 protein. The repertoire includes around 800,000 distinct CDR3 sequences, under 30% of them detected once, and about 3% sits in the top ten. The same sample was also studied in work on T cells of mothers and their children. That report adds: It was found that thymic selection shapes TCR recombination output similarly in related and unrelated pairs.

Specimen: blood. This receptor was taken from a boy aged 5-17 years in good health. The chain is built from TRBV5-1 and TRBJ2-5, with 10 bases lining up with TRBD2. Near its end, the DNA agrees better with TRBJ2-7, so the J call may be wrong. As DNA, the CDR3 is TGCGCCAGCAGCTTTGGGCCTAGCGGGGGTGAATCCTACGAGCAGTACTTC. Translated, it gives CASSFGPSGGESYEQYF.